These 31 T cell receptor beta chains came from one sample sequenced in a study of T cells in Graves' hyperthyroidism and ophthalmopathy. TCR beta CDR3 regions were amplified from RNA transcripts. The study used the HTBI primer set for a first-round RT-PCR of the TCR CDR3. TCRdb processed the multiplex PCR reads anew with MiXCR; each CDR3 protein has one entry. The sample holds about 520,000 distinct CDR3 sequences, about 24% seen once. Sequenced sample: blood. The source is a woman aged 25 to 45 with Graves' ophthalmopathy.

This clonotype was seen ten or more times. The chain links TRBV19 to TRBJ1-1, with D possibly being TRBD1 (5 bases). In germline, CDR1 is LNHDA, CDR2 SQIVND (reference sequence). V dropped 9 bases and J dropped 0 bases, with 17 bases sitting between them. The length of the CDR3 is 15 residues. The CDR3 nucleotides are TGTGCCAGCAGCCCTCTTGGGGGGATGAACACTGAAGCTTTCTTT. This codes for CASSPLGGMNTEAFF.

This clonotype has only one observation. The chain links TRBV29-1 to TRBJ2-7; D may be TRBD1 (6 bases). Deletions cut 7 bases from V and 2 bases from J, with 18 bases between. The CDR3 loop spans 14 amino acids. Germline V lookup: CDR1 SQVTM, CDR2 ANQGSEA. The CDR3 spells CSAESDGTTYEQYF. The CDR3 DNA is TGCAGCGCCGAGAGTGACGGGACAACCTACGAGCAGTACTTC.

This chain links TRBV19 with TRBJ1-2, with a tentative D call TRBD1 (5 bases). The germline V gene encodes CDR1 LNHDA and CDR2 SQIVND (reference sequence). The CDR3 totals 13 residues. The ends were cut back, 3 bases at V and 7 bases at J, with 12 bases in the middle. In DNA form, the CDR3 reads TGTGCCAGTAGTATGCGGCGACAGACTGGCTACACCTTC. This codes for CASSMRRQTGYTF. The complete variable domain, with remaining parts taken from reference TRBV19 and TRBJ1-2, reads DGGITQSPKYLFRKEGQNVTLSCEQNLNHDAMYWYRQDPGQGLRLIYYSQIVNDFQKGDIAEGYSVSREKKESFPLTVTSAQKNPTAFYLCASSMRRQTGYTFGSGTRLTVV.

This clonotype appeared a single time. A single base separates this from a much larger clone, so it may be a read error. V usage is TRBV6-1 and J usage is TRBJ2-7; D call uncertain. Germline CDR1 and CDR2: MNHNS and SASEGT. This CDR3 is 15 amino acids long. V was cut by 2 bases and J by 0 bases, with 11 bases left in between. CDR3 loop: CASSESRQTSYEQYF. In DNA form, the CDR3 reads TGTGCCAGCAGTGAATCTCGGCAGACCTCCTACGAGCAGTACTTC.

This clonotype was observed many times. The rearrangement joins TRBV28 to TRBJ2-3; D possibly corresponds to TRBD1 (5 bases). Germline lookup yields CDR1 MDHEN and CDR2 SYDVKM. This CDR3 has 12 residues. Trimming removed 8 bases from V and 1 base from J, with 7 bases in between. The CDR3 spells CASEGGTDTQYF. In DNA, the CDR3 is TGTGCCAGCGAAGGGGGCACAGATACGCAGTATTTT.

This clonotype was detected many times. The V and J genes are TRBV12-3 or TRBV12-4 and TRBJ1-1, with 8 bases aligning to TRBD1. J lost 3 bases, V lost 6 bases, and 15 bases had no gene match. The CDR3 is 17 residues long. CDR3 residues: CASSPSPGQGSDTEAFF. The CDR3 DNA reads TGTGCCAGCAGCCCTAGCCCAGGACAGGGAAGCGACACTGAAGCTTTCTTT.

This clonotype was recorded at least ten times. The V and J genes are TRBV27 and TRBJ1-2; 10 positions match TRBD1. Germline CDR1 and CDR2: MNHEY and SMNVEV (reference sequence). V was clipped by 4 bases and J by 8 bases; unmatched bases: 7. This CDR3 has 14 amino acids. The CDR3 loop is CASSSGQGHRGYTF. The DNA for the CDR3 is TGTGCCAGCAGTTCGGGACAGGGGCATCGCGGCTACACCTTC.

This clonotype was seen a few times. CDR3 nucleotides: TGTGCCAGCAGTTACTGGCGCGGGGGGGCCTACGAGCAGTACTTC. This translates into CASSYWRGGAYEQYF. The chain is built from TRBV27 and TRBJ2-7; 9 positions match TRBD2. Germline V CDR1 and CDR2: MNHEY, SMNVEV (reference sequence). J lost 2 bases, V lost 4 bases, and 6 bases had no gene match. This CDR3 spans 15 amino acids.

The count of this clonotype is one. The chain couples TRBV6-1 to TRBJ2-7, with D perhaps TRBD1 (6 bases). This CDR3 has 15 amino acids. Deletions cut 7 bases from V and 2 bases from J, with 18 bases between. Looked up from germline, CDR1 is MNHNS and CDR2 is SASEGT. Written as DNA, the CDR3 is TGTGCCAGCAATCGGGACAACCTGGGAACCTACGAGCAGTACTTC. This gives the protein CASNRDNLGTYEQYF.

This clonotype was seen repeatedly, ten times or more. The genes are TRBV6-2 or TRBV6-3 and TRBJ1-2; 9 bases map to TRBD1. The length of the CDR3 is 15 residues. Trimming took 0 bases from V and 6 from J; bases not matched to a gene: 5. The germline V gene has CDR1 MNHEY and CDR2 SVGEGT. CDR3: CASSYSTGTGNGYTF. In DNA form, the CDR3 reads TGTGCCAGCAGTTACTCGACGGGGACAGGGAATGGCTACACCTTC.

This clonotype was seen repeatedly, ten times or more. The chain is built from TRBV5-1 and TRBJ2-5, with 8 bases aligning to TRBD1. Germline assignment: CDR1 SGHRS and CDR2 YFSETQ. Trimming took 4 bases from V and 1 from J; bases not matched to a gene: 6. The length of the CDR3 is 15 residues. The DNA of the CDR3 is TGCGCCAGCAGCGAACAACAGGGGGTCCAAGAGACCCAGTACTTC. Its translation is CASSEQQGVQETQYF.

There are many counts of this clonotype. The V and J genes are TRBV20-1 and TRBJ1-5; D ambiguous. Germline-derived CDR1 and CDR2 are DFQATT and SNEGSKA (reference sequence). V dropped 7 bases and J dropped 7 bases, with 20 bases sitting between them. The length of the CDR3 is 14 residues. CDR3 sequence: CSVSRAGSWQPQHF. DNA of the CDR3: TGCAGTGTCTCTCGAGCGGGGAGTTGGCAGCCCCAGCATTTT.

This clonotype was seen at least ten times. The CDR3, as DNA: TGTGCCAGCAGTTTCGGTCAGGGCGAGGCCTACGAGCAGTACTTC. Translating gives CASSFGQGEAYEQYF. This chain links TRBV12-3 or TRBV12-4 with TRBJ2-7, with a possible D match to TRBD1 (5 bases). This CDR3 has 15 amino acids. V dropped 3 bases and J dropped 2 bases, with 14 bases sitting between them.

The J gene is TRBJ1-1, the V gene TRBV6-4, with 10 bases aligning to TRBD1. The CDR3 extends over 17 amino acids. Germline trimming cut 6 bases from V and 0 bases from J; bases unmatched to any gene: 10. The V gene's germline CDR1 is MRHNA and CDR2 SNTAGT. The CDR3 DNA reads as TGTGCCAGCAGATTTAACGGGACAGGGGCGATGAACACTGAAGCTTTCTTT. Amino acids: CASRFNGTGAMNTEAFF.

The chain joins TRBV9 to TRBJ1-2, with 7 bases that match TRBD1. Trimming cost V 0 bases and J 0 bases; bases outside gene matches: 8. This CDR3 spans 17 amino acids. Per germline, CDR1 SGDLS and CDR2 YYNGEE. The CDR3 loop is CASSVDPNRGANYGYTF. The CDR3 DNA reads TGTGCCAGCAGCGTAGACCCCAACAGGGGAGCTAACTATGGCTACACCTTC.

This clonotype was picked up many times. The chain carries TRBV12-3 or TRBV12-4 and TRBJ1-1; TRBD1 might be the D (6 bases). The length of the CDR3 is 14 residues. Between the trimmed V and J ends, which lost 3 bases and 4 bases, there was a span of 12 bases. The CDR3 reads CASSLTGGATEAFF. The CDR3 DNA follows: TGTGCCAGCAGTTTGACAGGAGGGGCCACTGAAGCTTTCTTT.

This chain uses TRBV27 with TRBJ1-2; no firm D call. Germline V CDR1 and CDR2: MNHEY, SMNVEV (reference sequence). This CDR3 comprises 14 residues. Deletions cut 4 bases from V and 4 bases from J, with 13 bases between. The DNA of the CDR3 is TGTGCCAGCAGTTCGGCGGGGAGGATCTATGGCTACACCTTC. As protein: CASSSAGRIYGYTF.

This clonotype was seen a few times. The J gene is TRBJ2-5, the V gene TRBV20-1; TRBD2 agrees at 12 bases. Germline V gene lookup returns CDR1 DFQATT and CDR2 SNEGSKA (reference sequence). V gave up 1 base and J gave up 5 bases; unmatched junction bases: 5. The CDR3 has 15 amino acids. CDR3 residues: CSARAGLAGGETQYF. The CDR3 region has the DNA TGCAGTGCTAGAGCGGGACTAGCGGGCGGGGAGACCCAGTACTTC.

The chain carries TRBV24-1 and TRBJ1-1, with TRBD1 identical over 7 bases. Germline trimming cut 2 bases from V and 9 bases from J; bases unmatched to any gene: 11. This CDR3 is built from 15 residues. Germline V gene data show CDR1 as KGHDR and CDR2 as SFDVKD. In DNA, the CDR3 is TGTGCCACCAGTGATTCAAGCCGGGACAGTAGCCAAGCTTTCTTT. Residues: CATSDSSRDSSQAFF.

Note on this clonotype: A read error may be the cause here, since a much bigger clone is one base away. The rearrangement uses TRBV30 and TRBJ1-2; TRBD1 agrees at 8 bases. The junction had 5 bases not matched to a gene; V was cut back by 5 bases and J by 3 bases. Germline lookup yields CDR1 GTSNPN and CDR2 SVGIG (reference sequence). The CDR3 runs to 13 residues. CDR3 DNA: TGTGCCTGGGCAGGGGGCGTGGACTATGGCTACACCTTC. Its protein is CAWAGGVDYGYTF.

The chain is built from TRBV24-1 and TRBJ1-5, with a possible D match to TRBD1 (6 bases). The CDR3 loop spans 15 amino acids. V dropped 0 bases and J dropped 7 bases, with 12 bases sitting between them. From germline, CDR1 is KGHDR and CDR2 SFDVKD. The CDR3 loop is CATSDLLRGYQPQHF. As DNA, the CDR3 is TGTGCCACCAGTGATTTGCTCAGGGGATACCAGCCCCAGCATTTT.

This clonotype has ten or more counts. The V call is TRBV7-2, the J call TRBJ1-2; D perhaps matches TRBD1 (5 bases). Trimming removed 2 bases at V and 4 bases at J, with 14 bases between. CDR1 is SGHTA and CDR2 is FQGNSA in the germline V gene. This CDR3 spans 15 amino acids. The CDR3 here is CASSLLRQGPYGYTF. The CDR3 DNA is TGTGCCAGCAGCTTATTGCGTCAGGGCCCCTATGGCTACACCTTC.

This clonotype has a count of ten or more. CDR3 nucleotide sequence: TGCGCCAGCAGCCCCCCAGGGAGCGCTGAAGCTTTCTTT. Residues: CASSPPGSAEAFF. The chain is built from TRBV5-1 and TRBJ1-1; possibly TRBD1 for D (5 bases). The CDR3 runs 13 residues. Looked up from germline, CDR1 is SGHRS and CDR2 is YFSETQ. Trimming pared 4 bases from V and 6 bases from J, leaving 13 bases between.

J is TRBJ2-5 and V is TRBV4-1; D might be TRBD2 (7 bases). The CDR3 sequence is 17 residues long. In germline, CDR1 is MGHRA, CDR2 YSYEKL. V shed 1 base and J shed 1 base, with 16 bases lying between them. CDR3: CASSQGPRGGIQETQYF. In nucleotides, the CDR3 is TGCGCCAGCAGCCAAGGCCCTAGGGGGGGGATCCAAGAGACCCAGTACTTC.

Of note for this clonotype: The final CDR3 position lacks the conserved phenylalanine or tryptophan, pointing to a likely read error. The genes are TRBV5-5 and TRBJ1-1, with D maybe TRBD1 (5 bases). The germline V and J ends were trimmed by 4 bases and 1 base, with 14 bases remaining between them. This CDR3 contains 15 residues. CDR1 and CDR2 (germline): SGHKS, YYEKEE (reference sequence). In DNA form, the CDR3 reads TGTGCCAGCAGCCCCCTCGTTGGGGGGAACACTGAAGCTTTCCTT. It codes for CASSPLVGGNTEAFL.

This clonotype was seen repeatedly, ten times or more. This sequence joins TRBV30 and TRBJ1-1; no clear D gene. Trimming took 1 base from V and 1 from J, leaving 4 bases between them. This CDR3 is 12 amino acids long. Germline CDR1 reads GTSNPN; CDR2 reads SVGIG (reference sequence). The CDR3 DNA reads as TGTGCCTGGAGTGGGGAGAACACTGAAGCTTTCTTT. It codes for CAWSGENTEAFF. Together with reference TRBV30 and TRBJ1-1, the CDR3 gives the full variable domain: SQTIHQWPATLVQPVGSPLSLECTVEGTSNPNLYWYRQAAGRGLQLLFYSVGIGQISSEVPQNLSASRPQDRQFILSSKKLLLSDSGFYLCAWSGENTEAFFGQGTRLTVV.

Only one count was recorded for this clonotype. This CDR3 fails to terminate in the conserved phenylalanine or tryptophan, so it likely reflects a read error. This chain links TRBV30 with TRBJ1-2; 11 nucleotides line up with TRBD1. CDR3 length equals 13 residues. Trimming took 3 bases from V and 6 from J; bases not matched to a gene: 3. Germline values: CDR1 GTSNPN, CDR2 SVGIG (reference sequence). The CDR3 region is CAWRRTGGDGYTY. DNA of the CDR3: TGTGCCTGGAGACGGACAGGGGGCGATGGCTACACCTAC.

The chain links TRBV11-3 to TRBJ2-2; TRBD2 matches at 10 bases. Trimming took 1 base from V and 5 from J; bases not matched to a gene: 16. Germline assignment: CDR1 SGHNT and CDR2 YENEEA. The length of the CDR3 is 20 residues. CDR3 region: CASSLGRASGGPPATGELFF. The CDR3 DNA is TGTGCCAGCAGCTTAGGGAGGGCTAGCGGGGGCCCGCCTGCGACCGGGGAGCTGTTTTTT. The full variable domain, completed using reference TRBV11-3 and TRBJ2-2, is EAGVVQSPRYKIIEKKQPVAFWCNPISGHNTLYWYLQNLGQGPELLIRYENEEAVDDSQLPKDRFSAERLKGVDSTLKIQPAELGDSAVYLCASSLGRASGGPPATGELFFGEGSRLTVL.

Many counts were recorded for this clonotype. The chain combines TRBV3-1 with TRBJ2-5; TRBD2 matches at 13 bases. The CDR3 covers 15 residues. CDR1 and CDR2 from the germline V gene are LGHDT and YNNKEL (reference sequence). Losses at the gene ends were 4 bases for V and 4 bases for J; bases not matched to a gene: 3. The CDR3 DNA is TGTGCCAGCAGCCCGGGGACTAGCGGGGTAGAGACCCAGTACTTC. Protein product: CASSPGTSGVETQYF.

This clonotype was observed many times. The J gene is TRBJ2-5, the V gene TRBV2; D call uncertain. The CDR3 runs to 14 residues. Trimming took off 7 bases at V and 5 bases at J, with 17 bases between the two ends. Germline V gives CDR1 SNHLY, CDR2 FYNNEI. CDR3 protein: CASITDPSAETQYF. The CDR3 DNA sequence: TGTGCCAGCATTACAGACCCTTCAGCGGAGACCCAGTACTTC.

This clonotype appeared a few times. This rearrangement joins TRBV6-1 to TRBJ2-7, with 12 positions matching TRBD2. The CDR3 contains 16 residues. The germline V gene encodes CDR1 MNHNS and CDR2 SASEGT. Trimming removed 6 bases from V and 2 bases from J; junction bases left unmatched: 8. Here the CDR3 reads CASRPLAGGPTYEQYF. For the CDR3, the DNA is TGTGCCAGCAGACCGCTAGCGGGAGGGCCAACCTACGAGCAGTACTTC.